Presented here are 29 T cell receptor beta chains from one specimen sequenced in a study of cytomegalovirus exposure and HLA in healthy donors. The PCR ran on 60 Vbeta and 13 Jbeta primers. Sequencing used immunoSEQ multiplex PCR; TCRdb keeps in-frame clones, though not all of them. The table lists around 110,000 clones, 60% to 85% of them singletons. Input material: PBMCs. These receptors all stem from a woman younger than 30 in good health and CMV-seronegative.

The chain uses TRBV27 and TRBJ1-2, with D perhaps matching TRBD1 (6 bases). Per germline, CDR1 MNHEY and CDR2 SMNVEV (reference sequence). V shed 5 bases and J shed 4 bases, with 32 bases lying between them. The CDR3 length is 20 residues. CDR3 DNA sequence: TGTGCCAGCAGTCCATTAATATTCACAGGGACGACTTCCACTAGCTATGGCTACACCTTC. Its translation: CASSPLIFTGTTSTSYGYTF.

The rearrangement joins TRBV6-1 to TRBJ1-5; 7 positions agree with TRBD1. J lost 0 bases, V lost 10 bases, and 3 bases had no gene match. Germline V gene sequence: CDR1 MNHNS, CDR2 SASEGT. The CDR3 is made up of 13 amino acids. Here the CDR3 DNA reads TGTGCCACCCAGGGGGTTAGCAATCAGCCCCAGCATTTT. Translating it yields CATQGVSNQPQHF.

This clone occurred once. This chain joins TRBV5-6 and TRBJ1-4; no clear D gene. The CDR3 extends over 13 amino acids. Germline V gene data show CDR1 as SGHDT and CDR2 as YYEEEE. Trimming stripped 4 bases from V and 10 bases from J, with 14 bases between. The CDR3 DNA reads TGTGCCAGCAGCCACATCGTACGGGGAAAACTGTTTTTT. It specifies CASSHIVRGKLFF.

The V and J genes are TRBV7-3 and TRBJ1-2; no definite D call. The CDR3 is 14 residues long. Germline V gene data show CDR1 as SGHTA and CDR2 as FQGTGA. Between the trimmed V and J ends, which lost 5 bases and 2 bases, there was a span of 12 bases. The CDR3 DNA reads as TGTGCCAGCAGCCTGGGCCCCAGGAACTATGGCTACACCTTC. Translated, it gives CASSLGPRNYGYTF.

J is TRBJ1-5 and V is TRBV29-1, with D unresolved. Trimming stripped 4 bases from V and 3 bases from J, with 10 bases between. This CDR3 contains 13 residues. Germline V gene sequence: CDR1 SQVTM, CDR2 ANQGSEA. In DNA form, the CDR3 reads TGCAGCGTTGGAGCAGGCCTCAATCAGCCCCAGCATTTT. It encodes CSVGAGLNQPQHF.

This rearrangement joins TRBV11-3 to TRBJ2-1, with 8 bases identical to TRBD1. The J segment lost 5 bases and the V segment lost 1 base, leaving 7 bases of the junction unmatched. The V gene's germline CDR1 is SGHNT and CDR2 YENEEA. CDR3 length: 16 residues. The CDR3 loop is CASSLGAGGAHNEQFF. In nucleotides, the CDR3 is TGTGCCAGCAGCTTAGGGGCAGGGGGCGCCCACAATGAGCAGTTCTTC. The full variable domain, completed using reference TRBV11-3 and TRBJ2-1, is EAGVVQSPRYKIIEKKQPVAFWCNPISGHNTLYWYLQNLGQGPELLIRYENEEAVDDSQLPKDRFSAERLKGVDSTLKIQPAELGDSAVYLCASSLGAGGAHNEQFFGPGTRLTVL.

This chain uses TRBV2 with TRBJ2-2, with unresolved D. Trimming removed 6 bases at V and 0 bases at J, with 11 bases between. The CDR3 sequence is 15 residues long. Germline lookup yields CDR1 SNHLY and CDR2 FYNNEI. CDR3 sequence (DNA): TGTGCCAGCAGGTCAGGTACCTCGAACACCGGGGAGCTGTTTTTT. Translation gives CASRSGTSNTGELFF.

The CDR3 protein is CASSFSAGTGAKTEAFF. DNA for the CDR3: TGTGCCAGCAGTTTCTCGGCCGGGACAGGGGCGAAAACTGAAGCTTTCTTT. V is TRBV5-6 and J is TRBJ1-1, with TRBD1 matching 10 bases. The ends lost 5 bases at V and 5 bases at J; junction bases unmatched: 15. CDR1 is SGHDT, CDR2 YYEEEE, per germline. CDR3 length: 17 residues.

The V gene is TRBV15, the J gene TRBJ2-5, with 7 bases that match TRBD1. CDR1 and CDR2 (germline): LNHNV, YYDKDF (reference sequence). Losses at the gene ends were 0 bases for V and 5 bases for J; bases not matched to a gene: 6. This CDR3 contains 15 residues. CDR3 residues: CATSRDRGGRETQYF. In nucleotides, the CDR3 is TGTGCCACCAGCAGAGATAGAGGGGGCAGGGAGACCCAGTACTTC.

This clone has only a few counts. The chain carries TRBV7-8 and TRBJ2-1; no reliable D call. CDR3 size: 15 residues. Germline V gene data show CDR1 as SGHVS and CDR2 as FQNEAQ. Trimming removed 1 base at V and 7 bases at J, with 14 bases between. In DNA form, the CDR3 reads TGTGCCAGCAGCTTAGGGGTGGTGGCGGTGAATGAGCAGTTCTTC. Amino acid sequence: CASSLGVVAVNEQFF.

The J gene is TRBJ1-1, the V gene TRBV19, with D maybe TRBD1 (6 bases). This CDR3 has 15 residues. The germline V gene encodes CDR1 LNHDA and CDR2 SQIVND (reference sequence). The V and J ends lost 4 bases and 0 bases respectively, with 12 bases between them. For the CDR3, the DNA is TGTGCCAGTAGTACTACGGACAGCATGAACACTGAAGCTTTCTTT. Translation gives CASSTTDSMNTEAFF.

The rearrangement joins TRBV4-1 to TRBJ2-7, with 8 bases identical to TRBD1. Germline loops: CDR1 MGHRA, CDR2 YSYEKL. Trimming at V came to 0 bases and at J to 2 bases, leaving 12 bases not matched to a gene. The CDR3 totals 18 residues. The chain's CDR3 is CASSQEFVEDRVTYEQYF. The CDR3 nucleotides read TGCGCCAGCAGCCAAGAATTCGTGGAGGACAGGGTAACCTACGAGCAGTACTTC.

The V call is TRBV30, the J call TRBJ1-4; TRBD1 matches at 8 bases. Trimming cost V 3 bases and J 7 bases; bases outside gene matches: 4. The CDR3 sequence is 13 residues long. Germline V gives CDR1 GTSNPN, CDR2 SVGIG (reference sequence). CDR3 bases: TGTGCCTGGAGGCAGGGGGCGAGTGAAAAACTGTTTTTT. This encodes CAWRQGASEKLFF.

This chain joins TRBV30 and TRBJ1-4; maybe TRBD1 (5 bases). V was trimmed by 4 bases and J by 2 bases, leaving 17 bases between them. The germline V gene has CDR1 GTSNPN and CDR2 SVGIG (reference sequence). The CDR3 runs to 16 residues. The CDR3, as DNA: TGTGCCTGGACGGGAGACGCCTACAGGACTAATGAAAAACTGTTTTTT. Its translation is CAWTGDAYRTNEKLFF.

The chain carries TRBV11-2 and TRBJ2-1; a possible D gene is TRBD1 (6 bases). V lost 5 bases, J lost 0 bases, and 14 bases lay in between. In germline, CDR1 is SGHAT, CDR2 FQNNGV. CDR3 size: 16 residues. CDR3 sequence reads: CASSMNRDNSYNEQFF. In DNA, the CDR3 is TGTGCCAGCAGCATGAACCGGGACAACTCCTACAATGAGCAGTTCTTC.

This rearrangement joins TRBV6-5 to TRBJ1-1; possible D gene TRBD1, 5 bases. This CDR3 contains 15 residues. Trimming stripped 6 bases from V and 1 base from J, with 15 bases between. Germline CDR1 reads MNHEY; CDR2 reads SVGAGI. CDR3 loop: CASRDNGGTNTEAFF. DNA for the CDR3: TGTGCCAGCAGAGATAATGGGGGGACGAACACTGAAGCTTTCTTT.

V gene TRBV25-1 combines with J gene TRBJ1-5, with 7 bases fitting TRBD1. The ends lost 4 bases at V and 3 bases at J; junction bases unmatched: 3. Germline-derived CDR1 and CDR2 are MGHDK and SYGVNS. This CDR3 is 14 amino acids long. The CDR3 spells CASSVGTVNQPQHF. Written as DNA, the CDR3 is TGTGCCAGCAGTGTCGGGACAGTCAATCAGCCCCAGCATTTT. Filled out from reference TRBV25-1 and TRBJ1-5, the complete variable domain reads EADIYQTPRYLVIGTGKKITLECSQTMGHDKMYWYQQDPGMELHLIHYSYGVNSTEKGDLSSESTVSRIRTEHFPLTLESARPSHTSQYLCASSVGTVNQPQHFGDGTRLSIL.

This clone was observed a few times. The CDR3 nucleotides are TGCAGCGTGAGCCGGGGGGGAGGTGGCTACACCTTC. This gives the protein CSVSRGGGGYTF. The chain is built from TRBV29-1 and TRBJ1-2; TRBD1 is a possible D gene (5 bases). The germline V gene encodes CDR1 SQVTM and CDR2 ANQGSEA. V gave up 6 bases and J gave up 7 bases, with 15 bases separating them. This CDR3 is built from 12 residues.

The V and J genes are TRBV5-1 and TRBJ2-2; possible D gene TRBD2, 6 bases. Trimming stripped 4 bases from V and 4 bases from J, with 14 bases between. This CDR3 is 15 amino acids long. Per the germline V gene, CDR1 is SGHRS and CDR2 is YFSETQ. CDR3 nucleotides: TGCGCCAGCAGCCCCGATGGGGGGAGCACCGGGGAGCTGTTTTTT. Amino acid sequence: CASSPDGGSTGELFF.

This chain joins TRBV6-5 and TRBJ2-5; TRBD2 matches at 11 bases. This CDR3 has 15 residues. The germline V gene has CDR1 MNHEY and CDR2 SVGAGI. After removal of 4 bases from V and 5 bases from J, the junction contained 6 bases not matched to a gene. This chain's CDR3 is CASSSLAGGYETQYF. In DNA, the CDR3 is TGTGCCAGCAGTTCCCTAGCGGGGGGATATGAGACCCAGTACTTC.

The chain has TRBV19 and TRBJ1-2; TRBD1 might be the D (6 bases). The CDR3 is made up of 14 amino acids. The V and J ends lost 4 bases and 6 bases respectively, with 15 bases between them. The germline V gene has CDR1 LNHDA and CDR2 SQIVND (reference sequence). As DNA, the CDR3 is TGTGCCAGTAGTACTCTGGACAGATCTAATGGCTACACCTTC. It is translated as CASSTLDRSNGYTF.

The gene calls are TRBV5-4 and TRBJ2-2, with 8 bases that match TRBD1. The germline gives CDR1 SGHNT, CDR2 YYREEE (reference sequence). The CDR3 has 14 amino acids. V shed 10 bases, J shed 7 bases, and the junction held 12 bases outside the gene matches. The CDR3 coding sequence is TGTGCCCAGGGGGCGGTCTTCGGAAGCGGGGAGCTGTTTTTT. Protein: CAQGAVFGSGELFF.

The chain employs TRBV29-1 and TRBJ1-1; D gene unclear. V dropped 7 bases and J dropped 1 base, with 13 bases sitting between them. CDR3 length equals 13 residues. Per germline, CDR1 SQVTM and CDR2 ANQGSEA. The CDR3 region is CSGTRGSNTEAFF. In DNA, the CDR3 is TGCAGCGGCACTAGAGGGTCGAACACTGAAGCTTTCTTT.

The rearrangement joins TRBV28 to TRBJ2-7; TRBD1 is a possible D gene (5 bases). Per the germline V gene, CDR1 is MDHEN and CDR2 is SYDVKM. This CDR3 contains 14 residues. V lost 6 bases and J 1 base, leaving 13 bases between the germline ends. Written as DNA, the CDR3 is TGTGCCAGCAGCGCCTCAGGGATTTCCTACGAGCAGTACTTC. Translating gives CASSASGISYEQYF.

As to this clone: This sample includes further DNA sequences coding for the same CDR3. The chain recombines TRBV4-1 with TRBJ1-1; no clear D. The CDR3 has 14 amino acids. Germline lookup yields CDR1 MGHRA and CDR2 YSYEKL. Trimming took off 4 bases at V and 0 bases at J, with 9 bases between the two ends. The CDR3: CASSPGVMNTEAFF. The CDR3 region has the DNA TGCGCCAGCAGCCCCGGAGTGATGAACACTGAAGCTTTCTTT.

This clone was observed a handful of times. The chain recombines TRBV5-1 with TRBJ2-5, with TRBD2 identical over 7 bases. The CDR3 consists of 14 residues. Germline V gene sequence: CDR1 SGHRS, CDR2 YFSETQ. V dropped 2 bases and J dropped 1; count of bases not matched to a gene: 2. This chain's CDR3 is CASSFGGSQETQYF. CDR3 coding DNA: TGCGCCAGCAGCTTCGGGGGGTCCCAAGAGACCCAGTACTTC.

This clone was seen a few times. V is TRBV2 and J is TRBJ2-3; 9 bases align to TRBD2. J lost 0 bases, V lost 3 bases, and 4 bases had no gene match. The CDR3 is 16 amino acids. CDR1 SNHLY and CDR2 FYNNEI come from the germline V gene. The DNA for the CDR3 is TGTGCCAGCAGTGATAGCGGGGGCCCTAGCACAGATACGCAGTATTTT. Its protein is CASSDSGGPSTDTQYF.

V and J are TRBV30 and TRBJ1-2; 7 bases align to TRBD1. V dropped 0 bases and J dropped 5; count of bases not matched to a gene: 3. The germline V gene has CDR1 GTSNPN and CDR2 SVGIG (reference sequence). The CDR3 runs 13 residues. The CDR3 is CAWSVLQGYGYTF. CDR3 DNA: TGTGCCTGGAGTGTACTACAGGGGTATGGCTACACCTTC.

The J gene is TRBJ2-7, the V gene TRBV5-1, with TRBD2 as a possible D gene (6 bases). CDR3 length: 17 amino acids. CDR1 is SGHRS, CDR2 YFSETQ, per germline. V lost 4 bases to trimming and J lost 1 base, with 21 bases between them. As DNA, the CDR3 is TGCGCCAGCAGCCGGACAAGGGTGGGGGGTGTATCCTACGAGCAGTACTTC. Its protein product is CASSRTRVGGVSYEQYF.